The table lists the clone carrying this T cell receptor beta chain with many counts. The antigen is unknown. The sample is drawn from a study of regulatory T cells in long-lasting Graves disease. Study-wide context: Newly diagnosed Graves' patients took antithyroid drugs under 3 months. Study-level results: TRBV28 was favored in persistent disease, as were TRBJ1-2 and TRBJ2-5.

The time point: newly diagnosed GD, antithyroid drugs for less than 3 months. Scientists built the TCR library using RNA that was extracted from PBMCs. Arm-PCR of CDR3 regions and iRepertoire HTBI primers were the basis on which TCR beta libraries were built. Each CDR3 protein gets one entry after TCRdb re-called the multiplex PCR reads with MiXCR. The sample holds 200,000 to 250,000 distinct CDR3 sequences, roughly 18% seen once. The CDR3 loop spans 15 amino acids. Germline V gene lookup returns CDR1 MDHEN and CDR2 SYDVKM. V was shortened by 3 bases and J by 2 bases, with 11 bases between the two germline ends.

The source of this sequence is a female donor with Graves disease. Material: peripheral blood mononuclear cells (PBMCs), obtained at new diagnosis, from a patient treated with antithyroid drugs. The chain employs TRBV28 and TRBJ2-4; D unclear. Written as DNA, the CDR3 is TGTGCCAGCAGTTTCATCCCCAGTTCCAAAAACATTCAGTACTTC. Translated, it gives CASSFIPSSKNIQYF.